This TCR beta chain is from a study of blood T cell repertoires in COVID-19. Across the whole study: The cDNA or gDNA used as material had been derived from T cells, B-cell-depleted T cells, or PBMCs.

V was trimmed by 4 bases and J by 0 bases, leaving 7 bases between them. This CDR3 has 14 residues. Germline V gene data show CDR1 as SGHTA and CDR2 as FQGNSA. TCRdb's table, derived via immunoSEQ multiplex PCR, lists solely in-frame clones and lacks some. The table has 300,000 to 400,000 clones, 70% to 90% seen once. The material sequenced was peripheral blood. This chain uses TRBV7-2 with TRBJ1-3; D is unresolved. This receptor was taken from a woman aged 30 to 39 with COVID-19, enrolled during active disease. The CDR3 DNA follows: TGTGCCAGCAGCTCCGGGTTCTCTGGAAACACCATATATTTT. It codes for CASSSGFSGNTIYF.